These 3 T cell receptor beta chains came from one sample sequenced in a study of cytomegalovirus exposure and HLA in healthy donors. With 60 Vbeta and 13 Jbeta primers, the PCR was carried out. The repertoire was sequenced with immunoSEQ multiplex PCR; TCRdb's copy has only in-frame clones and lacks some. Found here are some 180,000 clones, roughly 87% of them singletons; the top ten hold 1.5%. Specimen: PBMCs. These receptors were collected from a man aged 35 to 55 in good health and CMV-seronegative.

This clone was observed a single time. V gene TRBV30 combines with J gene TRBJ1-5; 7 bases match TRBD1. With V trimmed by 1 base and J by 2 bases, 5 bases remained unmatched. The CDR3 totals 15 residues. Germline V lookup: CDR1 GTSNPN, CDR2 SVGIG (reference sequence). The DNA for the CDR3 is TGTGCCTGGAGTGCGTTCCAGGGGGGCAATCAGCCCCAGCATTTT. Protein sequence: CAWSAFQGGNQPQHF.

The chain links TRBV27 to TRBJ2-7; 11 bases agree with TRBD2. Looked up from germline, CDR1 is MNHEY and CDR2 is SMNVEV (reference sequence). The CDR3 is 17 residues long. Trimming took 2 bases from V and 2 from J; bases not matched to a gene: 8. CDR3 sequence: CASSLRPGLADTYEQYF. The CDR3 DNA follows: TGTGCCAGCAGTTTAAGGCCGGGACTAGCGGACACCTACGAGCAGTACTTC.

The chain has TRBV7-6 and TRBJ2-6; 7 positions match TRBD1. This CDR3 comprises 18 residues. The V segment lost 2 bases and the J segment 0 bases; nucleotides outside the gene matches: 7. CDR1 SGHVS and CDR2 FNYEAQ come from the germline V gene. CDR3 in amino acids: CASSLTGDRPSGANVLTF. CDR3 nucleotide sequence: TGTGCCAGCAGCTTAACAGGGGATAGGCCCTCTGGGGCCAACGTCCTGACTTTC.